The clone carrying this T cell receptor beta chain was counted many times. PCR was performed a second time for about 7 to 11 cycles using a sample-barcoded 5' primer and a J-beta primer mix. Via MiXCR, TCRdb re-called the 5' RACE reads, giving one row per CDR3 protein. The repertoire has 650,000 to 1,000,000 distinct CDR3 sequences, under 40% of them found once; the top ten carry under 15%. Germline V gene data show CDR1 as DFQATT and CDR2 as SNEGSKA (reference sequence). Deletions cut 5 bases from V and 7 bases from J, with 18 bases between. CDR3 size: 14 residues. The source of the sample is a study of blood T cells in healthy people across ages. Whenever a sample was processed, at least 6 million PBMCs were isolated.

The clonotype was recovered from a man between 18 and 29 years old in good health. Sequenced material: blood. The chain combines TRBV20-1 with TRBJ1-5; no firm D call. The CDR3 is CSAPDPEEWQPQHF. For the CDR3, the DNA is TGCAGTGCTCCGGACCCGGAGGAGTGGCAGCCCCAGCATTTT.